One and the same sample provided the 9 T cell receptor beta chains below, sequenced in a study of blood T cell repertoires in COVID-19 (TCRdb year 2020). The library was produced with the immunoSEQ multiplex PCR assay. The clones in this table, taken by TCRdb from immuneACCESS, are in-frame only. Not every clone is retained; where verified, under half of the shortfall comes from an unresolved V gene, and the cause of the rest is unknown. The sample table holds nearly 300,000 clones, of which 88% were seen once. The top ten clonotypes cover 6.9% of the sample. What was sequenced was peripheral blood. Receptor source: a woman aged 30 to 39 who had recovered from COVID-19.

This chain links TRBV5-6 with TRBJ2-4; possible D gene TRBD2, 6 bases. V was pared by 0 bases and J by 8 bases, with 12 bases between. The CDR3 is 14 amino acids. Germline V gene lookup returns CDR1 SGHDT and CDR2 YYEEEE. Written as DNA, the CDR3 is TGTGCCAGCAGCTTGGGGCGTCGCGGGGACATTCAGTACTTC. Translated: CASSLGRRGDIQYF.

The chain links TRBV6-1 to TRBJ1-6, with 7 positions matching TRBD1. J gave up 14 bases and V 3 bases, and 16 bases lay outside the gene matches. This CDR3 comprises 16 residues. Germline CDR1 MNHNS, CDR2 SASEGT. The CDR3 coding sequence is TGTGCCAGCAGTGAGAGACAGGGTTCCCTCGCTCTCACCCTCCACTTT. Its translation is CASSERQGSLALTLHF.

The J gene is TRBJ2-3, the V gene TRBV3-1 (or the pseudogene TRBV3-2); 9 positions match TRBD1. Germline lookup yields CDR1 LGHDT and CDR2 YNNKEL (reference sequence). There are 14 residues in the CDR3. V lost 6 bases and J lost 2; bases outside the gene matches: 3. Here the CDR3 reads CASRDRGLTDTQYF. CDR3 DNA sequence: TGTGCCAGCAGGGACAGGGGACTCACAGATACGCAGTATTTT.

The chain links TRBV5-8 to TRBJ1-5; 7 bases line up with TRBD1. The V gene end was trimmed by 7 bases and the J gene end by 5 bases; junction bases not matched to a gene: 6. This CDR3 has 13 amino acids. Germline CDR1 SGHTS, CDR2 YDEGEE. The CDR3, as DNA: TGTGCCAGCCGACAGGGAGTCGATCAGCCCCAGCATTTT. This sequence encodes CASRQGVDQPQHF. The entire variable domain, with the rest obtained from reference TRBV5-8 and TRBJ1-5, is as follows: EAGVTQSPTHLIKTRGQQATLRCSPISGHTSVYWYQQALGLGLQFLLWYDEGEERNRGNFPPRFSGRQFPNYSSELNVNALELEDSALYLCASRQGVDQPQHFGDGTRLSIL.

This chain joins TRBV7-9 and TRBJ1-1, with a possible D match to TRBD1 (5 bases). Germline V lookup: CDR1 SEHNR, CDR2 FQNEAQ (reference sequence). This CDR3 spans 16 amino acids. V was trimmed by 6 bases and J by 0 bases, leaving 17 bases between them. The CDR3 region has the DNA TGTGCCAGCAGAGTAGGGGTAGGGCAGATGAACACTGAAGCTTTCTTT. Translated: CASRVGVGQMNTEAFF.

V is TRBV27 and J is TRBJ2-7; D perhaps matches TRBD2 (6 bases). This CDR3 is 15 amino acids long. Between the trimmed V and J ends, which lost 3 bases and 6 bases, there was a span of 18 bases. Germline V gene sequence: CDR1 MNHEY, CDR2 SMNVEV (reference sequence). Here the CDR3 DNA reads TGTGCCAGCAGTTTTCGGGGTGGGGAGGTAGGCGAGCAGTACTTC. It yields the protein CASSFRGGEVGEQYF.

The V call is TRBV2, the J call TRBJ1-3; possibly TRBD1 for D (6 bases). Trimming stripped 5 bases from V and 0 bases from J, with 11 bases between. Germline values: CDR1 SNHLY, CDR2 FYNNEI. The CDR3 loop spans 15 amino acids. CDR3 residues: CASSKGDNSGNTIYF. In nucleotides, the CDR3 is TGTGCCAGCAGTAAGGGGGACAACTCTGGAAACACCATATATTTT.

This chain joins TRBV19 and TRBJ2-7; tentatively, D is TRBD1 (5 bases). Germline V lookup: CDR1 LNHDA, CDR2 SQIVND (reference sequence). This CDR3 comprises 16 residues. The V end was cut by 1 base, the J end by 0 bases, with 13 bases between. CDR3: CASSIVGPESSYEQYF. The CDR3 DNA reads TGTGCCAGTAGTATAGTGGGGCCAGAGAGCTCCTACGAGCAGTACTTC. The variable domain in full, with the rest retrieved from reference TRBV19 and TRBJ2-7, is DGGITQSPKYLFRKEGQNVTLSCEQNLNHDAMYWYRQDPGQGLRLIYYSQIVNDFQKGDIAEGYSVSREKKESFPLTVTSAQKNPTAFYLCASSIVGPESSYEQYFGPGTRLTVT.

The rearrangement joins TRBV7-9 to TRBJ2-7; TRBD2 aligns across 8 bases. The CDR3 has 13 residues. Looked up from germline, CDR1 is SEHNR and CDR2 is FQNEAQ (reference sequence). V shed 5 bases, J shed 7 bases, and the junction held 7 bases outside the gene matches. DNA for the CDR3: TGTGCCAGCAGCCGTGGACTAGCAGGGGAGCAGTACTTC. Translation gives CASSRGLAGEQYF.